This T cell receptor beta chain stems from a study of identical twins. This clonotype was seen only a few times. CDR3 length equals 14 residues. V lost 5 bases, J lost 7 bases, and 20 bases lay in between. CDR1 and CDR2 (germline): DFQATT, SNEGSKA (reference sequence). From the 5' RACE reads, TCRdb called clonotypes with MiXCR, one entry per CDR3 protein. Of approximately 600,000 distinct CDR3 sequences listed, less than 9% were seen once; the top ten hold around 1.6%. This sample was shared with a second study, whose subject was yellow fever vaccine responses in identical twins.

The chain links TRBV20-1 to TRBJ1-2, with D perhaps TRBD1 (6 bases). This receptor was taken from a woman in her late teens or twenties in good health. Sequencing was performed on PBMCs. The CDR3 DNA reads TGCAGTGCTTTAGGGGGGGGGGCCTTCGGTGGCTACACCTTC. Translation gives CSALGGGAFGGYTF.